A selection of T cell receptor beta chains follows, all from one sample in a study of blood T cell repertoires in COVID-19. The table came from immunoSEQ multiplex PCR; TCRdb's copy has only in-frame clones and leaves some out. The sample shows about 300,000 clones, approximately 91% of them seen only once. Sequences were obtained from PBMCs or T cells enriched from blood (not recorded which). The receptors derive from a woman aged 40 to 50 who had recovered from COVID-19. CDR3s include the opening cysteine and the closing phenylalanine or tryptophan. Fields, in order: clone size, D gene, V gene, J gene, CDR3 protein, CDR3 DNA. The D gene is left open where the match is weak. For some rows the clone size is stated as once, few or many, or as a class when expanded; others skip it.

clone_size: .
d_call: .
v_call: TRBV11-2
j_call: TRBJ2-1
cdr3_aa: CASSRTDWTYNEQFF
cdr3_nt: TGTGCCAGCAGCCGAACCGACTGGACCTACAATGAGCAGTTCTTC

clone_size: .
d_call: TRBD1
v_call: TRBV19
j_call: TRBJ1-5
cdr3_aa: CATRSGGEYNQPQHF
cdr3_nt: TGTGCCACCAGGTCAGGGGGTGAGTATAATCAGCCCCAGCATTTT

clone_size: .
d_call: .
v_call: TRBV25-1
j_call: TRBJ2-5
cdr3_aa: CASSELDFQETQYF
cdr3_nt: TGTGCCAGCAGTGAATTGGACTTCCAAGAGACCCAGTACTTC

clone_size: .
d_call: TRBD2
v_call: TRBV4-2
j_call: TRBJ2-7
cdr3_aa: CASSPPSGIYEQYF
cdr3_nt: TGTGCCAGCAGCCCGCCTAGCGGGATCTACGAGCAGTACTTC

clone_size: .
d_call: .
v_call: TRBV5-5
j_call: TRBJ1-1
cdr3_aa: CASSLPENTEAFF
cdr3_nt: TGTGCCAGCAGCTTGCCAGAGAACACTGAAGCTTTCTTT

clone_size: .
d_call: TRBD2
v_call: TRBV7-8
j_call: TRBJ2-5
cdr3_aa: CASSSAGLAGGLVSTQYF
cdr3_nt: TGTGCCAGCAGCTCAGCGGGGCTAGCGGGGGGGCTAGTATCGACCCAGTACTTC

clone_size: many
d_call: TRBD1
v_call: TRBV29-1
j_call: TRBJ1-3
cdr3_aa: CSVRTGATSGNTIYF
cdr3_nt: TGCAGCGTCCGGACAGGGGCAACCTCTGGAAACACCATATATTTT

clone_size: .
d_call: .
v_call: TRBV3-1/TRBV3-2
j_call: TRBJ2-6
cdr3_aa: CASSQEATHYSGANVLTF
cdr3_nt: TGTGCCAGCAGCCAAGAAGCTACGCATTACTCTGGGGCCAACGTCCTGACTTTC

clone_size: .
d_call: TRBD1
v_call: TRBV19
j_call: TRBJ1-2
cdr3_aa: CASSRGQGKMNYGYTF
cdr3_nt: TGTGCCAGTAGTCGGGGACAGGGAAAGATGAACTATGGCTACACCTTC

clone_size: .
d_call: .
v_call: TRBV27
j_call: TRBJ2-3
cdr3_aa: CASSFLRSTDTQYF
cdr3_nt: TGTGCCAGCAGTTTTTTGCGCAGCACAGATACGCAGTATTTT

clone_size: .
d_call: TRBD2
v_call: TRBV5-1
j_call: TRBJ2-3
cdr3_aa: CASSSGLAGSSTDTQYF
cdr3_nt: TGCGCCAGCAGCTCGGGACTAGCGGGTTCTAGCACAGATACGCAGTATTTT

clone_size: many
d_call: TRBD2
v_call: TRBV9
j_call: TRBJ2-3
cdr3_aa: CASSVPSGGADTQYF
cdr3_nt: TGTGCCAGCAGCGTACCTAGCGGGGGGGCAGATACGCAGTATTTT

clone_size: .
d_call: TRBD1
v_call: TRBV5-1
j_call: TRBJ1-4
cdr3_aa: CASSLGQGPNEKLFF
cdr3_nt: TGCGCCAGCAGCTTAGGACAGGGGCCTAATGAAAAACTGTTTTTT

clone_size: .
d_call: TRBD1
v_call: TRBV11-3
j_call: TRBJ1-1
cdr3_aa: CASSRGGMNTEAFF
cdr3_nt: TGTGCCAGCAGCCGAGGGGGCATGAACACTGAAGCTTTCTTT

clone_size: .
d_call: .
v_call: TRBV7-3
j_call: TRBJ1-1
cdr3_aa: CASSLSRIGGNTEAFF
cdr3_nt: TGTGCCAGCAGCTTATCGCGGATAGGGGGGAACACTGAAGCTTTCTTT